This T cell receptor (beta chain) was sequenced during a study of identical twins. Broader study findings: Partly confounded zero-insertion analyses could result from invariant MAIT and iNKT cells.

TCRdb re-analysed the 5' RACE reads in MiXCR, keeping a single row per CDR3 protein. The repertoire has roughly 1.6 million distinct CDR3 sequences, about 32% of them found once; the top ten carry 0.25% to 0.3%. This clonotype has a count of ten or more. Its antigen is unknown. This CDR3 is built from 13 residues. The donor group consisted entirely of healthy Caucasians. This sequence joins TRBV21-1 and TRBJ2-7. TRBV21-1 is tagged as a pseudogene. Input material: cord blood. This receptor was identified in a newborn girl in good health. DNA for the CDR3: TGTGCCAGCAGCATCTTAGACGCCTACGAGCAGTACTTC. Amino acid sequence: CASSILDAYEQYF.